The 14 T cell receptor beta chains in this list originate from one sample, sequenced in a study of shared clonotypes between healthy human individuals. Only CD45RO-negative cells positively selected for CCR7 counted as naive CD8 cells, so terminally differentiated effector memory CD45RA+ cells were excluded. Profiling relied on immunoSEQ multiplex PCR, and the TCRdb table lists in-frame clones only, not all of them. This table has some 2 million clones, over 85% appearing once. Sequenced sample: naive CD8+ T cells sorted from blood. The origin of the receptors is a man aged 18 to 30 in good health.

V is TRBV13 and J is TRBJ2-5, with 8 bases matching TRBD1. Germline V gives CDR1 PRHDT, CDR2 FYEKMQ (reference sequence). This CDR3 is 15 amino acids long. Trimming took 3 bases from V and 1 from J; bases not matched to a gene: 4. CDR3 DNA: TGTGCCAGCAGCTTCGTCGGGACAGGCCAAGAGACCCAGTACTTC. The encoded protein is CASSFVGTGQETQYF.

The CDR3, as DNA: TGTGCCAGTAGAAGGGGGTATGGTTACAATGAGCAGTTCTTC. As protein: CASRRGYGYNEQFF. The chain carries TRBV27 and TRBJ2-1, with a weak D call TRBD1 (6 bases). Germline V gene lookup returns CDR1 MNHEY and CDR2 SMNVEV (reference sequence). This CDR3 contains 14 residues. V gave up 9 bases and J gave up 4 bases, with 16 bases separating them.

This clone appeared a single time. In nucleotides, the CDR3 is TGTGCCAGTAGTTCCGGACTAGCGTCGACGTACGAGCAGTACTTC. Amino acid sequence: CASSSGLASTYEQYF. The rearrangement uses TRBV19 and TRBJ2-7, with 9 bases aligning to TRBD2. The CDR3 has 15 residues. Germline V CDR1 and CDR2: LNHDA, SQIVND (reference sequence). The junction had 9 bases not matched to a gene; V was cut back by 5 bases and J by 4 bases.

This clone was seen only once. This chain joins TRBV5-1 and TRBJ2-3; 11 bases map to TRBD1. Looked up from germline, CDR1 is SGHRS and CDR2 is YFSETQ. The trim removed 3 bases at V and 4 bases at J, leaving 4 bases unmatched. CDR3 length: 15 amino acids. The CDR3 sequence is CASSWTGGGADTQYF. In nucleotides, the CDR3 is TGCGCCAGCAGCTGGACAGGGGGCGGTGCAGATACGCAGTATTTT.

The V call is TRBV5-5, the J call TRBJ1-2, with D possibly matching TRBD1 (6 bases). The CDR3 contains 15 residues. The V end lost 0 bases, the J end lost 5 bases, and 14 bases lay between the germline ends. Looked up from germline, CDR1 is SGHKS and CDR2 is YYEKEE (reference sequence). The DNA of the CDR3 is TGTGCCAGCAGCTTGGAGGCGGACAGCGAATATGGCTACACCTTC. It yields the protein CASSLEADSEYGYTF.

This CDR3 is CASSALAGQGIYEQYF. DNA for the CDR3: TGTGCCAGCAGCGCTCTCGCGGGACAGGGGATTTACGAGCAGTACTTC. The V call is TRBV9, the J call TRBJ2-7; 10 bases match TRBD1. The germline CDR1 and CDR2 sequences are SGDLS and YYNGEE. V was clipped by 3 bases and J by 4 bases; unmatched bases: 10. The CDR3 consists of 16 residues.

The chain links TRBV4-1 to TRBJ1-6; D is unresolved. Trimming pared 0 bases from V and 2 bases from J, leaving 5 bases between. Germline V gene lookup returns CDR1 MGHRA and CDR2 YSYEKL. The CDR3 runs to 15 residues. This CDR3 reads CASSQEGTYNSPLHF. CDR3 nucleotides: TGCGCCAGCAGCCAAGAGGGGACCTATAATTCACCCCTCCACTTT.

This chain connects TRBV11-2 to TRBJ2-1; TRBD2 matches 13 bases. J was trimmed by 7 bases and V by 5 bases; bases with no gene match: 8. Germline lookup yields CDR1 SGHAT and CDR2 FQNNGV. This CDR3 has 16 amino acids. The CDR3 region is CASSTSGGAVVNEQFF. CDR3 in DNA: TGTGCCAGCAGCACTAGCGGGGGGGCGGTTGTGAATGAGCAGTTCTTC. Complete variable domain (other parts from reference TRBV11-2 and TRBJ2-1): EAGVAQSPRYKIIEKRQSVAFWCNPISGHATLYWYQQILGQGPKLLIQFQNNGVVDDSQLPKDRFSAERLKGVDSTLKIQPAKLEDSAVYLCASSTSGGAVVNEQFFGPGTRLTVL.

This rearrangement joins TRBV27 to TRBJ2-1; TRBD2 matches at 9 bases. The CDR3 covers 16 residues. Trimming took 4 bases from V and 4 from J; bases not matched to a gene: 8. Germline V CDR1 and CDR2: MNHEY, SMNVEV (reference sequence). CDR3 amino acids: CASSSPIAGVYNEQFF. As DNA, the CDR3 is TGTGCCAGCAGTTCCCCAATAGCGGGGGTATACAATGAGCAGTTCTTC.

J is TRBJ2-3 and V is TRBV18, with 11 bases identical to TRBD2. This CDR3 contains 17 residues. The junction had 5 bases not matched to a gene; V was cut back by 2 bases and J by 1 base. Germline CDR1 is KGHSH and CDR2 is LQKENI. The CDR3 nucleotides read TGTGCCAGCTCACCAGTAGCGGGAGGGCCTGGCACAGATACGCAGTATTTT. This translates into CASSPVAGGPGTDTQYF.

This chain uses TRBV9 with TRBJ1-1; D not resolved. The V gene lost 3 bases and the J gene lost 8 bases, with 11 bases spanning the gap. This CDR3 has 12 residues. CDR1 is SGDLS, CDR2 YYNGEE, per germline. As DNA, the CDR3 is TGTGCCAGCAGCGGAACTGGAATGGAAGCTTTCTTT. Its protein is CASSGTGMEAFF.

This clone was seen once. This chain connects TRBV27 to TRBJ2-5; D uncertain. This CDR3 contains 14 residues. The germline V gene encodes CDR1 MNHEY and CDR2 SMNVEV (reference sequence). The V and J ends lost 5 bases and 1 base respectively, with 11 bases between them. This CDR3 reads CASSPRWSQETQYF. The CDR3, as DNA: TGTGCCAGCAGTCCTCGATGGAGCCAAGAGACCCAGTACTTC.

V and J are TRBV5-1 and TRBJ2-7; D remains unclear. This CDR3 is 16 amino acids long. Trimming removed 0 bases from V and 4 bases from J, with 17 bases in between. Germline V gene data show CDR1 as SGHRS and CDR2 as YFSETQ. The CDR3 bases are TGCGCCAGCAGCTTGGAGTCCGGCAATCCCTTGTACGAGCAGTACTTC. Protein product: CASSLESGNPLYEQYF. Complete variable domain (other parts from reference TRBV5-1 and TRBJ2-7): KAGVTQTPRYLIKTRGQQVTLSCSPISGHRSVSWYQQTPGQGLQFLFEYFSETQRNKGNFPGRFSGRQFSNSRSEMNVSTLELGDSALYLCASSLESGNPLYEQYFGPGTRLTVT.

This clone appeared a single time. The V and J genes are TRBV4-3 and TRBJ2-2, with TRBD2 matching over 8 bases. The CDR3 covers 15 residues. CDR1 and CDR2 (germline): LGHNA, YSLEER. Losses at the gene ends were 4 bases for V and 6 bases for J; bases not matched to a gene: 7. DNA of the CDR3: TGCGCCAGCAGCCCTCTGGCGGGAGGATCCGGGGAGCTGTTTTTT. This translates into CASSPLAGGSGELFF.